This T cell receptor (beta chain) appears in the sequencing data of a study of cytomegalovirus exposure and HLA in healthy donors. General study points: Within an earlier analysis, most TCR beta V segments proved productive either about 90% or about 30% of the time.

With respect to this clone: Antigen: not known.

Primers for the PCR totalled 60 Vbeta and 13 Jbeta. Libraries were prepared by immunoSEQ multiplex PCR; TCRdb keeps only in-frame clonotypes and omits some of them. The sample has about 120,000 clones, 81% seen once; the top ten hold about 3.9%. This CDR3 spans 14 amino acids. Looked up from germline, CDR1 is WNHNN and CDR2 is SYGVQD (reference sequence). V usage is TRBV10-1 and J usage is TRBJ2-5, with D maybe TRBD2 (5 bases). The J call could be wrong; TRBJ2-7 is a better fit for the DNA end. The sample consisted of PBMCs. This clonotype was obtained from a woman aged 25 to 39 in good health and CMV-seronegative. The CDR3 coding sequence is TGCGCCAGCAGCCCGGACTCCTACTCCTACGAGCAGTACTTC. This sequence encodes CASSPDSYSYEQYF.